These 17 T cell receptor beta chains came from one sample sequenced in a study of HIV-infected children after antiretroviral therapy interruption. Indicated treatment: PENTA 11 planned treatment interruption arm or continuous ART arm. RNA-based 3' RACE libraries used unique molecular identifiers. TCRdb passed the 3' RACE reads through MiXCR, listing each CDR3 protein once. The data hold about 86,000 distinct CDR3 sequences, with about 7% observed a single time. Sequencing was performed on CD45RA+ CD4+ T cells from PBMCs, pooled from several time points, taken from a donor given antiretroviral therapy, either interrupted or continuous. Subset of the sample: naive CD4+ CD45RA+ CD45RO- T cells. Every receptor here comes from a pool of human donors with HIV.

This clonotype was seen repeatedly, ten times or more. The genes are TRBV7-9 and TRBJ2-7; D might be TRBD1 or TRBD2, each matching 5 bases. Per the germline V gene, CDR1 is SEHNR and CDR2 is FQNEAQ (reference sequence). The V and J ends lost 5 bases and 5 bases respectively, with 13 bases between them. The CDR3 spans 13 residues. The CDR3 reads CASSPWDPNEQYF. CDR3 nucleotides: TGTGCCAGCAGCCCCTGGGACCCCAACGAGCAGTACTTC.

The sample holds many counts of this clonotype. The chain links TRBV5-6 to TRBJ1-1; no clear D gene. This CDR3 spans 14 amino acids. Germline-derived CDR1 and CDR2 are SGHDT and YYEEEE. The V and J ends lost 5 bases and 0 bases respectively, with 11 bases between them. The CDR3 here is CASRRISMNTEAFF. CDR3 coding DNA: TGTGCCAGCAGACGGATCAGTATGAACACTGAAGCTTTCTTT.

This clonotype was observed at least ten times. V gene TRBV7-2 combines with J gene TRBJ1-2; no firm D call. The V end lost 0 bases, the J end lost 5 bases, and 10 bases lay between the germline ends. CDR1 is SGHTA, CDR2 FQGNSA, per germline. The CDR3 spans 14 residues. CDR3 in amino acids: CASSLAVKNYGYTF. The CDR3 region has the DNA TGTGCCAGCAGCTTAGCGGTAAAGAATTATGGCTACACCTTC.

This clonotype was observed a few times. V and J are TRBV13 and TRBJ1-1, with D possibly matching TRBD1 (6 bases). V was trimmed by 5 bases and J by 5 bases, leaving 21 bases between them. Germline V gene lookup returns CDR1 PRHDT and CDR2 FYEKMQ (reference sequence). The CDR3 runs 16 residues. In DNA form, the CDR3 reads TGTGCCAGCAGCCTTACCCCGTTACAGGGTAAGACTGAAGCTTTCTTT. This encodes CASSLTPLQGKTEAFF.

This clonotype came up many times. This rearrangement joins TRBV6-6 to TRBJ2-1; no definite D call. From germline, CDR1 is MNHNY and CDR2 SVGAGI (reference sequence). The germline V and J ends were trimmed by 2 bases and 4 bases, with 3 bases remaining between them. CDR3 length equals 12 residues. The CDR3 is CASSYEYNEQFF. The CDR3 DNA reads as TGTGCCAGCAGTTACGAGTACAATGAGCAGTTCTTC.

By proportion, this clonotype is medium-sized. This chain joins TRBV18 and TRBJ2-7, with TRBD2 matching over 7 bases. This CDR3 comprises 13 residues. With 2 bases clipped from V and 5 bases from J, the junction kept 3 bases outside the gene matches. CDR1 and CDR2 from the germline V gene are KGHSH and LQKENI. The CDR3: CASSPGAGDEQYF. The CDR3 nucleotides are TGTGCCAGCTCACCAGGCGCGGGGGACGAGCAGTACTTC.

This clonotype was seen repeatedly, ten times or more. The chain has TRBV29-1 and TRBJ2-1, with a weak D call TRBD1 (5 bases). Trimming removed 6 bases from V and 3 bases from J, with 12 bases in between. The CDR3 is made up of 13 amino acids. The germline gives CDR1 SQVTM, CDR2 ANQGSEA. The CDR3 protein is CSVGQMVYNEQFF. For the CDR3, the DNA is TGCAGCGTCGGACAAATGGTCTACAATGAGCAGTTCTTC.

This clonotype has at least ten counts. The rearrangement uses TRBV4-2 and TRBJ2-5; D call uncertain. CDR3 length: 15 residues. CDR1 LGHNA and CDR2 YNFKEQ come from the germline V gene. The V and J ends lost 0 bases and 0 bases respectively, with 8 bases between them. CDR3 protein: CASSQDMGYQETQYF. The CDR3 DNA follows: TGTGCCAGCAGCCAAGACATGGGGTACCAAGAGACCCAGTACTTC.

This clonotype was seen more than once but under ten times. The CDR3 nucleotides read TGTGCCAGCAGCTTAGAGCCAGCGGGGGCCACTGAAGCTTTCTTT. It specifies CASSLEPAGATEAFF. The rearrangement joins TRBV11-2 to TRBJ1-1, with TRBD1 as a possible D gene (6 bases). Trimming took off 0 bases at V and 4 bases at J, with 12 bases between the two ends. The length of the CDR3 is 15 residues. Germline V gene sequence: CDR1 SGHAT, CDR2 FQNNGV.

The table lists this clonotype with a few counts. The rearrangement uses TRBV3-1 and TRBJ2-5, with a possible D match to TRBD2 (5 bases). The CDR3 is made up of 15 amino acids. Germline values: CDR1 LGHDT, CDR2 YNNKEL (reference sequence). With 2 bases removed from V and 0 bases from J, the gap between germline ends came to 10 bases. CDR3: CASSQTGLYQETQYF. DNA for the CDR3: TGTGCCAGCAGCCAAACTGGACTGTACCAAGAGACCCAGTACTTC.

Here the CDR3 reads CSANTGQGSYEQYF. The CDR3 DNA reads as TGCAGTGCGAACACAGGACAGGGCTCCTACGAGCAGTACTTC. This chain links TRBV20-1 with TRBJ2-7, with TRBD1 matching 8 bases. The V gene end was trimmed by 6 bases and the J gene end by 0 bases; junction bases not matched to a gene: 7. Looked up from germline, CDR1 is DFQATT and CDR2 is SNEGSKA (reference sequence). This CDR3 is 14 amino acids long.

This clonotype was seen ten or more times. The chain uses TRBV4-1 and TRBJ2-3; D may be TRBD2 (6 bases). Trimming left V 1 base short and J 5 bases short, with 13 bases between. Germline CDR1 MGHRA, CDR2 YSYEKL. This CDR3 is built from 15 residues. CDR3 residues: CASSQGVGGEDTQYF. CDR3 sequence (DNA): TGCGCCAGCAGCCAAGGAGTCGGGGGTGAAGATACGCAGTATTTT.

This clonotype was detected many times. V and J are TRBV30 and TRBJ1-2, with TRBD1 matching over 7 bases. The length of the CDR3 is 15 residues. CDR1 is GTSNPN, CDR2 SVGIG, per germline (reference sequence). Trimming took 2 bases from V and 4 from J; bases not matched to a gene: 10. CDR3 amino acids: CAWSSRDRPLYGYTF. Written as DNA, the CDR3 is TGTGCCTGGAGTTCCCGGGACAGACCTCTCTATGGCTACACCTTC.

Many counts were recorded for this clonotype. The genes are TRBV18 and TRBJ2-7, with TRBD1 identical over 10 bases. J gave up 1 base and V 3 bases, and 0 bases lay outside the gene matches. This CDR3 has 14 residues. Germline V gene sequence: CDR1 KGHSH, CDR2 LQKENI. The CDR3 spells CASSPGQGSYEQYF. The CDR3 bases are TGTGCCAGCTCACCGGGACAGGGGTCCTACGAGCAGTACTTC.

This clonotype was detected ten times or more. CDR3 bases: TGTGCCAGCTCACCAAGTCAAGGTCGAGCAGACAGTGGGACCTCCTACGAGCAGTACTTC. As protein: CASSPSQGRADSGTSYEQYF. The chain is built from TRBV18 and TRBJ2-7, with D perhaps given as TRBD1 or TRBD2 (5 bases each). Trimming took off 2 bases at V and 0 bases at J, with 26 bases between the two ends. The germline V gene encodes CDR1 KGHSH and CDR2 LQKENI. The CDR3 has 20 residues.

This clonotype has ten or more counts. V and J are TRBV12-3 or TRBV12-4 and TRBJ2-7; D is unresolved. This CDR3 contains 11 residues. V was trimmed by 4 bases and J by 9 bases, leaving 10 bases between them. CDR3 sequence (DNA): TGTGCCAGCAGTTCCAGATTCGTGCAGTACTTC. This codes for CASSSRFVQYF.

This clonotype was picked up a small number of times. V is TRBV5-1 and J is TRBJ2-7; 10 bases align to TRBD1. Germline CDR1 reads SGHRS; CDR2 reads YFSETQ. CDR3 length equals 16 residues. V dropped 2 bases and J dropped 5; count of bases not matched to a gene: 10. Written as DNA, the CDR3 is TGCGCCAGCAGCTTCTCTGGAGGGACAGGGGACCACGAGCAGTACTTC. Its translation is CASSFSGGTGDHEQYF.